The 25 T cell receptor beta chains given below trace back to one sample, sequenced in a study of T cell changes during pregnancy in multiple sclerosis. The data were produced by immunoSEQ multiplex PCR, yet TCRdb's version contains in-frame clones alone and is incomplete. The data contain around 50,000 clones, about 91% of them singletons. This material consisted of CD4+ T cells from peripheral blood mononuclear cells, taken in the second trimester of pregnancy. These receptors were collected from a female donor with multiple sclerosis, enrolled in a pregnancy study.

The chain couples TRBV2 to TRBJ1-5; no clear D. CDR1 is SNHLY, CDR2 FYNNEI, per germline. The CDR3 loop spans 14 amino acids. Trimming removed 4 bases at V and 3 bases at J, with 10 bases between. CDR3 sequence reads: CASSGSNFNQPQHF. The CDR3 nucleotides read TGTGCCAGCAGTGGGTCCAACTTCAATCAGCCCCAGCATTTT. The entire variable domain, with the rest obtained from reference TRBV2 and TRBJ1-5, is as follows: EPEVTQTPSHQVTQMGQEVILRCVPISNHLYFYWYRQILGQKVEFLVSFYNNEISEKSEIFDDQFSVERPDGSNFTLKIRSTKLEDSAMYFCASSGSNFNQPQHFGDGTRLSIL.

V gene TRBV5-1 combines with J gene TRBJ2-1; 12 bases fit TRBD2. The CDR3 spans 18 residues. In germline, CDR1 is SGHRS, CDR2 YFSETQ. J lost 6 bases, V lost 1 base, and 11 bases had no gene match. DNA for the CDR3: TGCGCCAGCAGCTTGTTGGGGACTAGCGGGCCCGGGGGCAATGAGCAGTTCTTC. This gives the protein CASSLLGTSGPGGNEQFF. Together with reference TRBV5-1 and TRBJ2-1, the CDR3 gives the full variable domain: KAGVTQTPRYLIKTRGQQVTLSCSPISGHRSVSWYQQTPGQGLQFLFEYFSETQRNKGNFPGRFSGRQFSNSRSEMNVSTLELGDSALYLCASSLLGTSGPGGNEQFFGPGTRLTVL.

The CDR3 sequence is CASSPTSSMGTDTQYF. Written as DNA, the CDR3 is TGTGCCAGCTCACCTACTAGCTCCATGGGCACAGATACGCAGTATTTT. This chain uses TRBV18 with TRBJ2-3; D is possibly TRBD2 (6 bases). The V end lost 3 bases, the J end lost 1 base, and 14 bases lay between the germline ends. The CDR3 loop spans 16 amino acids. Germline V gives CDR1 KGHSH, CDR2 LQKENI.

The gene calls are TRBV5-4 and TRBJ1-2; possible D gene TRBD1, 5 bases. Germline values: CDR1 SGHNT, CDR2 YYREEE (reference sequence). This CDR3 region has 15 residues. Trimming shortened V by 1 base and J by 5 bases, and 15 bases separated the two germline ends. CDR3 loop: CASSLYAGPAYGYTF. CDR3 sequence (DNA): TGTGCCAGCAGCTTGTATGCGGGACCTGCTTATGGCTACACCTTC. Using reference TRBV5-4 and TRBJ1-2 for the parts outside the CDR3, the full variable domain is ETGVTQSPTHLIKTRGQQVTLRCSSQSGHNTVSWYQQALGQGPQFIFQYYREEENGRGNFPPRFSGLQFPNYSSELNVNALELDDSALYLCASSLYAGPAYGYTFGSGTRLTVV.

The V gene is TRBV6-1, the J gene TRBJ1-1; possible D gene TRBD1, 5 bases. This CDR3 comprises 17 residues. V was cut by 4 bases and J by 4 bases, with 22 bases left in between. Per the germline V gene, CDR1 is MNHNS and CDR2 is SASEGT. Here the CDR3 reads CASSGRGTLMRGTEAFF. The CDR3 DNA is TGTGCCAGCAGTGGCCGCGGGACCCTCATGAGGGGCACTGAAGCTTTCTTT.

This clone was seen a handful of times. This chain links TRBV2 with TRBJ1-3; weak D call: TRBD1 (5 bases). Germline CDR1 and CDR2: SNHLY and FYNNEI. V lost 0 bases and J 2 bases, leaving 5 bases between the germline ends. The CDR3 contains 14 residues. In DNA form, the CDR3 reads TGTGCCAGCAGTGAAGCCAGGGCTGGAAACACCATATATTTT. Amino acid sequence: CASSEARAGNTIYF.

This clone was counted once. J is TRBJ2-7 and V is TRBV28; maybe TRBD2 (5 bases). Deletions cut 4 bases from V and 4 bases from J, with 11 bases between. Germline values: CDR1 MDHEN, CDR2 SYDVKM. This CDR3 is built from 13 residues. Here the CDR3 reads CASSSLDYYEQYF. The CDR3 DNA sequence: TGTGCCAGCAGTTCCCTCGACTATTACGAGCAGTACTTC.

The chain carries TRBV18 and TRBJ2-1, with 11 positions matching TRBD1. With 6 bases clipped from V and 6 bases from J, the junction kept 4 bases outside the gene matches. Germline V CDR1 and CDR2: KGHSH, LQKENI. This CDR3 comprises 14 residues. The CDR3 spells CASSPDRGRNEQFF. Written as DNA, the CDR3 is TGTGCCAGCTCGCCGGACAGGGGGCGCAATGAGCAGTTCTTC.

The gene calls are TRBV27 and TRBJ2-5; 10 bases match TRBD1. The CDR3 covers 14 residues. Germline V gives CDR1 MNHEY, CDR2 SMNVEV (reference sequence). Unmatched junction bases numbered 6, after V lost 6 bases and J lost 5 bases. The CDR3 DNA reads TGTGCCAGCAGGTCGACAGGGGGCTACGAGACCCAGTACTTC. Protein product: CASRSTGGYETQYF.

V usage is TRBV29-1 and J usage is TRBJ1-5, with D perhaps matching TRBD1 (5 bases). This CDR3 contains 13 residues. Trimming left V 6 bases short and J 8 bases short, with 17 bases between. Germline V gene data show CDR1 as SQVTM and CDR2 as ANQGSEA. The CDR3 here is CSVSTWGQEPQHF. CDR3 DNA sequence: TGCAGCGTATCGACATGGGGCCAAGAGCCCCAGCATTTT.

V usage is TRBV10-3 and J usage is TRBJ2-3, with 9 bases identical to TRBD2. The CDR3 covers 15 residues. Germline loops: CDR1 ENHRY, CDR2 SYGVKD. Losses at the gene ends were 10 bases for V and 4 bases for J; bases not matched to a gene: 12. In DNA, the CDR3 is TGTGCCACCCTGGAGGCGGGAGGGCCCCCAGATACGCAGTATTTT. Translation: CATLEAGGPPDTQYF.

The chain links TRBV2 to TRBJ1-2; tentative D call: TRBD1 (6 bases). The length of the CDR3 is 15 residues. Per the germline V gene, CDR1 is SNHLY and CDR2 is FYNNEI. With 4 bases removed from V and 8 bases from J, the gap between germline ends came to 20 bases. The CDR3 DNA sequence: TGTGCCAGCAGTGTGGACAGTTTAGTTATGAAGGGCTACACCTTC. Protein sequence: CASSVDSLVMKGYTF.

This clone was found once. The chain recombines TRBV27 with TRBJ2-3, with a weak D call TRBD2 (5 bases). Germline V gene lookup returns CDR1 MNHEY and CDR2 SMNVEV (reference sequence). This CDR3 is 15 amino acids long. Trimming stripped 2 bases from V and 6 bases from J, with 15 bases between. The CDR3 sequence: CASSLTGLRGDTQYF. In DNA form, the CDR3 reads TGTGCCAGCAGTTTAACCGGGCTAAGAGGGGATACGCAGTATTTT.

This chain connects TRBV7-6 to TRBJ2-1; the match to TRBD2 covers 7 bases. CDR1 is SGHVS and CDR2 is FNYEAQ in the germline V gene. V shed 5 bases, J shed 6 bases, and the junction held 10 bases outside the gene matches. CDR3 length equals 15 residues. As DNA, the CDR3 is TGTGCCAGCAGCCTTGGACTAGTCGGGGTCAATGAGCAGTTCTTC. This sequence encodes CASSLGLVGVNEQFF.

This rearrangement joins TRBV29-1 to TRBJ2-5; D unresolved. Trimming stripped 2 bases from V and 4 bases from J, with 17 bases between. CDR1 SQVTM and CDR2 ANQGSEA come from the germline V gene. The CDR3 contains 15 residues. This chain's CDR3 is CSVELRLPLGETQYF. The CDR3 DNA is TGCAGCGTTGAATTACGCCTCCCTCTCGGAGAGACCCAGTACTTC.

J is TRBJ1-5 and V is TRBV4-1, with D possibly TRBD1 on 6 matching bases. Germline assignment: CDR1 MGHRA and CDR2 YSYEKL. The CDR3 consists of 15 residues. V was cut by 1 base and J by 11 bases, with 18 bases left in between. The CDR3 DNA is TGCGCCAGCAGCCAAGGGATGGCTTTGGGGGCTGCCCAGCATTTT. This gives the protein CASSQGMALGAAQHF.

This chain connects TRBV5-1 to TRBJ2-7; a weak D match, TRBD2 (6 bases). V lost 0 bases to trimming and J lost 0 bases, with 7 bases between them. The CDR3 totals 14 residues. CDR1 and CDR2 (germline): SGHRS, YFSETQ. CDR3 nucleotides: TGCGCCAGCAGCTTGGCGGGAGACTCCTACGAGCAGTACTTC. This sequence encodes CASSLAGDSYEQYF.

This clone has a single count. The chain is built from TRBV11-2 and TRBJ2-1, with 10 bases that match TRBD2. Per germline, CDR1 SGHAT and CDR2 FQNNGV. V lost 4 bases, J lost 0 bases, and 3 bases stayed unmatched. This CDR3 spans 16 amino acids. The CDR3: CASSSWTSGSYNEQFF. The CDR3 region has the DNA TGTGCCAGCAGCTCCTGGACTAGCGGCTCCTACAATGAGCAGTTCTTC.

The V call is TRBV30, the J call TRBJ1-5; D remains ambiguous. V lost 1 base to trimming and J lost 4 bases, with 14 bases between them. Germline V lookup: CDR1 GTSNPN, CDR2 SVGIG (reference sequence). CDR3 length equals 15 residues. In DNA, the CDR3 is TGTGCCTGGAGTGAAGCCCTCGCGATTAATCAGCCCCAGCATTTT. Its protein is CAWSEALAINQPQHF.

This sequence joins TRBV9 and TRBJ2-7, with D possibly matching TRBD1 (5 bases). Trimming cost V 0 bases and J 5 bases, with 15 bases left between them. The length of the CDR3 is 15 residues. The germline V gene has CDR1 SGDLS and CDR2 YYNGEE. The chain's CDR3 is CASSVGTQGPHEQYF. The CDR3 coding sequence is TGTGCCAGCAGCGTAGGGACCCAGGGTCCTCACGAGCAGTACTTC.

This chain links TRBV7-3 with TRBJ1-1; the match to TRBD1 covers 7 bases. Trimming cost V 6 bases and J 4 bases; bases outside gene matches: 5. Germline assignment: CDR1 SGHTA and CDR2 FQGTGA. The CDR3 totals 13 residues. CDR3 residues: CASSSTGVTEAFF. Written as DNA, the CDR3 is TGTGCCAGCAGTTCCACAGGGGTCACTGAAGCTTTCTTT.

V is TRBV6-1 and J is TRBJ2-3; D is perhaps TRBD1 (5 bases). This CDR3 is 15 amino acids long. Germline assignment: CDR1 MNHNS and CDR2 SASEGT. The V and J ends lost 1 base and 3 bases respectively, with 11 bases between them. CDR3 sequence (DNA): TGTGCCAGCAGTGAAGGCAGGGTCCCTACAGATACGCAGTATTTT. The encoded protein is CASSEGRVPTDTQYF.

The chain has TRBV4-1 and TRBJ1-1; D is undetermined. Germline assignment: CDR1 MGHRA and CDR2 YSYEKL. The CDR3 consists of 15 residues. The germline V and J ends were trimmed by 0 bases and 0 bases, with 8 bases remaining between them. The CDR3 DNA reads TGCGCCAGCAGCCAAGAGGGCAGTTTGAACACTGAAGCTTTCTTT. Protein sequence: CASSQEGSLNTEAFF.

V is TRBV10-3 and J is TRBJ2-6; the match to TRBD1 covers 11 bases. With 6 bases clipped from V and 4 bases from J, the junction kept 14 bases outside the gene matches. CDR1 and CDR2 (germline): ENHRY, SYGVKD. The CDR3 contains 19 residues. CDR3: CAISSSSGTGGSGANVLTF. The CDR3 nucleotides are TGTGCCATCAGCTCAAGCTCCGGGACAGGGGGTTCCGGGGCCAACGTCCTGACTTTC.

The rearrangement uses TRBV29-1 and TRBJ1-2; tentative D call: TRBD1 (5 bases). V lost 2 bases, J lost 3 bases, and 13 bases lay in between. Germline V gene data show CDR1 as SQVTM and CDR2 as ANQGSEA. The CDR3 sequence is 14 residues long. CDR3 nucleotide sequence: TGCAGCGTTGAAATCGGCAGGGTTGACTATGGCTACACCTTC. It specifies CSVEIGRVDYGYTF.